A single TCR beta chain is shown here with its context. The source of the sample is a study of response to subunit inactivated influenza vaccine. Via MiXCR, TCRdb re-called the RT-PCR reads, giving one row per CDR3 protein. The sample yields roughly 520,000 distinct CDR3 sequences, 25% seen once. The starting material was CD4+ T cells sorted from PBMCs, obtained 4 to 6 days after vaccination. This TCR came from a man aged 45 to 65 who received an inactivated influenza vaccine.

In DNA, the CDR3 is TGCGCCAGCAGCCTCTATGGGACAGGGCGGGGGTACCAAGAGACCCAGTACTTC. Translation gives CASSLYGTGRGYQETQYF. The chain couples TRBV5-1 to TRBJ2-5; 9 bases map to TRBD1. This CDR3 is built from 18 residues. CDR1 SGHRS and CDR2 YFSETQ come from the germline V gene. The V segment lost 4 bases and the J segment 0 bases; nucleotides outside the gene matches: 13.